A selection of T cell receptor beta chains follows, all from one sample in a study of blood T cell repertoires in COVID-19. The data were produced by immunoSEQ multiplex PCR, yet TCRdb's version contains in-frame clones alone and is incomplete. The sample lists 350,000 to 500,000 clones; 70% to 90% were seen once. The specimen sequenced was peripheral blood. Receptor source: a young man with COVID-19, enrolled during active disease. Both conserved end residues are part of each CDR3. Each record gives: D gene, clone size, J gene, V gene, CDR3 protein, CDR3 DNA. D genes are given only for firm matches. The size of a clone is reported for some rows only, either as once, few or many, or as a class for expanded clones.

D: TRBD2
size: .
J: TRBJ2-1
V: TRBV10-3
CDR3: CAISDPGLALVDNEQFF
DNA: TGTGCCATCAGTGACCCAGGACTAGCTCTGGTCGACAATGAGCAGTTCTTC

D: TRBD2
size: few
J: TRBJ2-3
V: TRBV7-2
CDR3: CASSLGLVPDTQYF
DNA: TGTGCCAGCAGCCTCGGACTAGTACCAGATACGCAGTATTTT

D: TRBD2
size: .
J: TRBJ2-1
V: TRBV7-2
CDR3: CASSQRGSSYNEQFF
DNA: TGTGCCAGCAGCCAGCGGGGGAGCTCCTACAATGAGCAGTTCTTC

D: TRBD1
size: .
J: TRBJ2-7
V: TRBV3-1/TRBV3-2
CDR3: CASSPGTGGYEQYF
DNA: TGTGCCAGCAGCCCAGGGACAGGGGGCTACGAGCAGTACTTC

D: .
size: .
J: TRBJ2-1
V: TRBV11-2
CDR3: CASSLGPGAKGDEQFF
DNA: TGTGCCAGCAGCTTAGGTCCGGGAGCTAAGGGCGATGAGCAGTTCTTC

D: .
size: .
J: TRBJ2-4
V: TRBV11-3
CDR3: CASSSGSIDIQYF
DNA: TGTGCCAGCAGCTCCGGTAGTATAGACATTCAGTACTTC

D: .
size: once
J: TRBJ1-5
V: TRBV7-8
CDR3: CASSLAGALSNQPQHF
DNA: TGTGCCAGCAGCTTAGCGGGAGCCCTGTCCAATCAGCCCCAGCATTTT

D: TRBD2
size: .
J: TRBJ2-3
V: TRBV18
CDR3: CASSPTGTSGYTDTQYF
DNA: TGTGCCAGCTCACCGACCGGGACTAGCGGGTACACAGATACGCAGTATTTT

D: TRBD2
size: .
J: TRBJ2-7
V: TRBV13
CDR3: CASSAYPPGLASYEQYF
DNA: TGTGCCAGCAGCGCATATCCGCCGGGACTAGCATCCTACGAGCAGTACTTC

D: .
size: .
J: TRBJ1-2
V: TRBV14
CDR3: CASSQDARAYYGYTF
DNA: TGTGCCAGCAGCCAAGATGCGCGCGCTTACTATGGCTACACCTTC

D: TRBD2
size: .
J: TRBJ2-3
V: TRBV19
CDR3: CASQRELVTDTQYF
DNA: TGTGCCAGTCAGCGGGAACTCGTCACAGATACGCAGTATTTT

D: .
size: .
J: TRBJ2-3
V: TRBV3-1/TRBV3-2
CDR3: CASRFYQGADTQYF
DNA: TGTGCCAGCAGGTTTTATCAGGGCGCAGATACGCAGTATTTT

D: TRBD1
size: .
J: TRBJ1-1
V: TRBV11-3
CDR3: CASSGEDRGKPEAFF
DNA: TGTGCCAGCAGCGGGGAGGACAGGGGGAAACCTGAAGCTTTCTTT

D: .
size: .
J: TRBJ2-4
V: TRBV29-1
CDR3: CSVEEAGAKNIQYF
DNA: TGCAGCGTTGAAGAGGCGGGAGCCAAAAACATTCAGTACTTC

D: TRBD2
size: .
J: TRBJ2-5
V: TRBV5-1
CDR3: CASSGGLAGGPHQETQYF
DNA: TGCGCCAGCAGCGGCGGACTAGCGGGGGGGCCGCACCAAGAGACCCAGTACTTC

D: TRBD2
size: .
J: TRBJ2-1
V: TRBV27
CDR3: CASSGASGRANEQFF
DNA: TGTGCCAGCAGTGGGGCTAGCGGGAGAGCCAATGAGCAGTTCTTC

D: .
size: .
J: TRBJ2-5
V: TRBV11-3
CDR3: CASSPTTALKETQYF
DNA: TGTGCCAGCAGCCCTACGACAGCACTTAAAGAGACCCAGTACTTC

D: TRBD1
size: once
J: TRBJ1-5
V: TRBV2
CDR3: CASSDRDRVQPQHF
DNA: TGTGCCAGCAGCGACCGGGACAGGGTCCAGCCCCAGCATTTT

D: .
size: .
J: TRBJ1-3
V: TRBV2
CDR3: CASSELGGRIGNTIYF
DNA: TGTGCCAGCAGTGAACTGGGAGGGAGGATTGGAAACACCATATATTTT

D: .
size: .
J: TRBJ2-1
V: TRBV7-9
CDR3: CASSLESLYNEQFF
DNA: TGTGCCAGCAGCTTAGAGAGTCTCTACAATGAGCAGTTCTTC

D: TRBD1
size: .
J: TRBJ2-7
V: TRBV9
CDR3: CASSASSGQESYEQYF
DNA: TGTGCCAGCAGCGCCTCCTCGGGACAGGAGTCCTACGAGCAGTACTTC

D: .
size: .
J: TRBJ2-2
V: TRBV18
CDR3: CASSPQNSNTGELFF
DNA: TGTGCCAGCTCACCACAGAACAGCAACACCGGGGAGCTGTTTTTT

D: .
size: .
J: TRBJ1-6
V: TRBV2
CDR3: CASRLRTVYNSPLHF
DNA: TGTGCCAGCAGACTACGGACAGTCTATAATTCACCCCTCCACTTT

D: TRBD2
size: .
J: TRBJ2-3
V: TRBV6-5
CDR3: CASSYAGDTDTQYF
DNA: TGTGCCAGCAGTTACGCGGGGGACACAGATACGCAGTATTTT

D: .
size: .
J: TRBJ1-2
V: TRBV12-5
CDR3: CASGTTPMDSNYGYTF
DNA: TGTGCTAGTGGGACCACCCCGATGGACAGTAACTATGGCTACACCTTC

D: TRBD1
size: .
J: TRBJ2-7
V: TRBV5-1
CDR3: CASSLGQGARYEQYF
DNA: TGCGCCAGCAGCTTGGGACAGGGGGCGCGGTACGAGCAGTACTTC

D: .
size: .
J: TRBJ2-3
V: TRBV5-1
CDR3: CASRQGITDTQYF
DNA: TGCGCCAGCAGACAGGGTATCACAGATACGCAGTATTTT

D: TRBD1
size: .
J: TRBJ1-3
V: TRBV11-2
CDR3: CASSSDRGSGNTIYF
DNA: TGTGCCAGCAGCTCCGACAGGGGATCTGGAAACACCATATATTTT

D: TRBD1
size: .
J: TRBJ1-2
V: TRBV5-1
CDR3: CASSWGQGRSGYTF
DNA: TGCGCCAGCAGCTGGGGACAGGGACGATCTGGCTACACCTTC

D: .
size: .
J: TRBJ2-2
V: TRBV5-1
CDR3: CASSPQQRVNTGELFF
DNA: TGCGCCAGCAGCCCCCAACAGAGGGTGAACACCGGGGAGCTGTTTTTT

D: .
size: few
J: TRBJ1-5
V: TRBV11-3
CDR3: CASTLVPEGNQPQHF
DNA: TGTGCCAGCACCCTGGTCCCTGAGGGCAATCAGCCCCAGCATTTT

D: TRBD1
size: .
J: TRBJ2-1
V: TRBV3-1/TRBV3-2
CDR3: CASSSPTGQGAYNEQFF
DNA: TGTGCCAGCAGTTCACCGACGGGACAGGGGGCGTACAATGAGCAGTTCTTC